These 19 T cell receptor beta chains share one sample of origin, sequenced in a study of Graves' ophthalmopathy and Graves' hyperthyroidism. The study amplified TCR beta CDR3 regions using RNA transcripts. The first round was an RT-PCR with HTBI primers, and the second round was a multiplex PCR. TCRdb re-analysed the multiplex PCR reads in MiXCR, keeping a single row per CDR3 protein. The table lists 500,000 to 700,000 distinct CDR3 sequences, approximately 21% of them singletons. Material for sequencing was peripheral blood. The receptors were gathered from a woman aged 18-29 years with stable Graves' hyperthyroidism. Some clones in this sample may be carry-over from other donors' samples.

The gene calls are TRBV19 and TRBJ2-7; a weak D match, TRBD1 (5 bases). This CDR3 is 12 amino acids long. V lost 3 bases and J 3 bases, leaving 6 bases between the germline ends. Looked up from germline, CDR1 is LNHDA and CDR2 is SQIVND (reference sequence). Here the CDR3 DNA reads TGTGCCAGTAGTATGACAGACTACGAGCAGTACTTC. It translates to CASSMTDYEQYF.

This clonotype was picked up many times. The chain carries TRBV12-5 and TRBJ2-7; 9 bases agree with TRBD2. Losses at the gene ends were 0 bases for V and 4 bases for J; bases not matched to a gene: 7. Looked up from germline, CDR1 is LGHNT and CDR2 is FRNRAP. The CDR3 consists of 16 residues. The CDR3 is CASGLVVAGEAYEQYF. CDR3 coding DNA: TGTGCTAGTGGTTTGGTTGTAGCGGGGGAGGCTTACGAGCAGTACTTC.

The table lists this clonotype with many counts. The chain is built from TRBV20-1 and TRBJ2-6; D uncertain. There are 15 residues in the CDR3. Trimming removed 2 bases at V and 0 bases at J, with 8 bases between. CDR1 and CDR2 (germline): DFQATT, SNEGSKA (reference sequence). Here the CDR3 DNA reads TGCAGTGCTAGAAATCCCTACTCTGGGGCCAACGTCCTGACTTTC. This encodes CSARNPYSGANVLTF.

Ten or more counts support this clonotype. The chain recombines TRBV10-2 with TRBJ1-1; D gene unclear. The CDR3 sequence is 14 residues long. With 6 bases removed from V and 4 bases from J, the gap between germline ends came to 15 bases. Germline V lookup: CDR1 WSHSY, CDR2 SAAADI. DNA of the CDR3: TGCGCCAGCAGGGAGGCCCAGACGGCCACTGAAGCTTTCTTT. Amino acids: CASREAQTATEAFF.

The table lists this clonotype with many counts. The genes are TRBV19 and TRBJ1-2; 9 nucleotides align to TRBD1. The germline gives CDR1 LNHDA, CDR2 SQIVND (reference sequence). J gave up 5 bases and V 7 bases, and 8 bases lay outside the gene matches. This CDR3 comprises 14 residues. CDR3 in DNA: TGTGCCAGTACAACCCCGGGACAGGGTTATGGCTACACCTTC. It yields the protein CASTTPGQGYGYTF.

The sample holds a few counts of this clonotype. DNA for the CDR3: TGTGCCGGCGGGGGGACAGTTAATAACTATGGCTACACCTTC. It encodes CAGGGTVNNYGYTF. The gene calls are TRBV28 and TRBJ1-2; 7 positions agree with TRBD1. CDR3 length equals 14 residues. The germline gives CDR1 MDHEN, CDR2 SYDVKM. The V gene end was trimmed by 11 bases and the J gene end by 1 base; junction bases not matched to a gene: 10.

Ten or more counts support this clonotype. The chain couples TRBV12-3 or TRBV12-4 to TRBJ1-2, with 7 bases lining up with TRBD1. This CDR3 has 15 residues. With 4 bases clipped from V and 7 bases from J, the junction kept 12 bases outside the gene matches. The CDR3 sequence: CASSSSAGTAGGYTF. The CDR3 DNA reads as TGTGCCAGCAGTTCAAGCGCCGGGACAGCGGGTGGCTACACCTTC.

At least ten counts were recorded for this clonotype. The chain joins TRBV7-9 to TRBJ1-6, with D unresolved. The CDR3 has 14 residues. Germline V gene lookup returns CDR1 SEHNR and CDR2 FQNEAQ (reference sequence). The V and J ends lost 2 bases and 9 bases respectively, with 11 bases between them. CDR3: CASSLPKDVSPLHF. The CDR3 coding sequence is TGTGCCAGCAGCTTACCAAAAGATGTTTCACCCCTCCACTTT.

With respect to this clonotype: Possible read error: a much larger clone is one base away. The chain carries TRBV6-2 or TRBV6-3 and TRBJ2-7, with 9 bases lining up with TRBD2. This CDR3 spans 16 amino acids. Germline-derived CDR1 and CDR2 are MNHEY and SVGEGT. Trimming removed 7 bases from V and 3 bases from J; junction bases left unmatched: 13. As DNA, the CDR3 is TGTGCCAGCAATCCCCTTATAGATAGCGGGGGCTACGAGCAGTACTTC. As protein: CASNPLIDSGGYEQYF.

This clonotype was seen ten or more times. The chain recombines TRBV2 with TRBJ1-2; D call uncertain. This CDR3 region has 15 residues. Trimming left V 3 bases short and J 0 bases short, with 11 bases between. Looked up from germline, CDR1 is SNHLY and CDR2 is FYNNEI. Here the CDR3 DNA reads TGTGCCAGCAGTGAGGTTCTGGGGTCTAACTATGGCTACACCTTC. It yields the protein CASSEVLGSNYGYTF. The whole variable domain, filled in from reference TRBV2 and TRBJ1-2, reads EPEVTQTPSHQVTQMGQEVILRCVPISNHLYFYWYRQILGQKVEFLVSFYNNEISEKSEIFDDQFSVERPDGSNFTLKIRSTKLEDSAMYFCASSEVLGSNYGYTFGSGTRLTVV.

This clonotype was detected many times. This sequence joins TRBV11-1 and TRBJ2-7, with TRBD2 identical over 12 bases. With 1 base clipped from V and 3 bases from J, the junction kept 4 bases outside the gene matches. Germline V CDR1 and CDR2: SGHAT, FQDESV (reference sequence). The CDR3 loop spans 16 amino acids. The CDR3 DNA follows: TGTGCCAGCAGCTTAGTCCCGGGACTAGCGGGCTACGAGCAGTACTTC. Its protein product is CASSLVPGLAGYEQYF.

This clonotype has at least ten counts. This chain joins TRBV12-3 or TRBV12-4 and TRBJ1-5, with D unclear. The V end lost 3 bases, the J end lost 3 bases, and 9 bases lay between the germline ends. The CDR3 runs to 14 residues. In DNA, the CDR3 is TGTGCCAGCAGTTTTGGTAACTACAATCAGCCCCAGCATTTT. Amino acids: CASSFGNYNQPQHF.

Ten or more counts support this clonotype. The chain carries TRBV10-1 and TRBJ2-7; a possible D gene is TRBD1 (6 bases). The V end was cut by 2 bases, the J end by 0 bases, with 11 bases between. This CDR3 comprises 15 residues. CDR1 is WNHNN, CDR2 SYGVQD, per germline (reference sequence). CDR3 protein: CASSEKTGDSYEQYF. DNA of the CDR3: TGCGCCAGCAGTGAGAAGACAGGCGACTCCTACGAGCAGTACTTC.

The CDR3 DNA is TGTGGCATCAGGGGCGGAGGAGAGACCCAGTACTTC. Encoded protein: CGIRGGGETQYF. This rearrangement joins TRBV28 to TRBJ2-5, with TRBD1 as a possible D gene (6 bases). Germline assignment: CDR1 MDHEN and CDR2 SYDVKM. This CDR3 is built from 12 residues.

This clonotype was seen repeatedly, ten times or more. A junction end diverges from the germline sequence, so it may reflect a read error. The chain is built from TRBV28 and TRBJ1-3, with D unresolved. The CDR3 extends over 11 amino acids. Germline-derived CDR1 and CDR2 are MDHEN and SYDVKM. The CDR3 bases are TGTGCCGGCAGCACCACAGTCACCATATATTTT. Translation gives CAGSTTVTIYF.

This chain uses TRBV6-2 or TRBV6-3 with TRBJ1-5; 8 bases align to TRBD1. The CDR3 length is 18 residues. Trimming at V came to 2 bases and at J to 3 bases, leaving 12 bases not matched to a gene. Germline CDR1 reads MNHEY; CDR2 reads SVGEGT. CDR3 sequence (DNA): TGTGCCAGCAGTTACGACGGAGACAGGGGCTTTGACAATCAGCCCCAGCATTTT. This gives the protein CASSYDGDRGFDNQPQHF.

This clonotype was detected many times. The J gene is TRBJ1-1, the V gene TRBV12-3 or TRBV12-4; possibly TRBD1 for D (5 bases). The CDR3 has 14 residues. Trimming took off 5 bases at V and 3 bases at J, with 13 bases between the two ends. Here the CDR3 reads CASSPRRGYTEAFF. The CDR3 bases are TGTGCCAGCAGTCCCCGGAGGGGTTACACTGAAGCTTTCTTT.

Many counts were recorded for this clonotype. This chain links TRBV6-1 with TRBJ1-1; perhaps TRBD1 as D (6 bases). The CDR3 runs to 13 residues. V was pared by 6 bases and J by 13 bases, with 21 bases between. CDR1 is MNHNS, CDR2 SASEGT, per germline. The CDR3 bases are TGTGCCAGCAGGGGAGGACAGTGGACTTCTGGTTTCTTT. Translation: CASRGGQWTSGFF.

This clonotype occurred many times. This chain joins TRBV6-2 or TRBV6-3 and TRBJ2-5; tentative D call: TRBD1 (6 bases). Trimming shortened V by 6 bases and J by 4 bases, and 21 bases separated the two germline ends. Germline V gene lookup returns CDR1 MNHEY and CDR2 SVGEGT. The CDR3 has 16 amino acids. CDR3 sequence: CASSPDRHRQRETQYF. In DNA form, the CDR3 reads TGTGCCAGCAGCCCGGACAGACACCGGCAAAGAGAGACCCAGTACTTC.